Shown below are 16 T cell receptor beta chains from a single sample sequenced in a study of vaccination effects on CD4 cells after COVID-19. ViraFEST expansion of antigen-specific CD4+ T cells with viral peptide pools preceded sequencing. Once cultured for approximately ten days, the cells underwent separation to obtain CD4+ T cells. Absence of prior SARS-CoV-2 infection characterized the vaccine recipients, who showed negative nucleocapsid antibodies. No antigen has been identified for these receptors. Some clones are missing from TCRdb's copy, which holds only in-frame ones; the method was immunoSEQ multiplex PCR. The data show 20,000 to 25,000 clones, 65% to 80% seen once. The sequences come from CD4+ T cells from PBMCs cultured with HCoV-NL63 spike peptides, collected before COVID-19 vaccination. Receptors originate from a human donor who received a COVID-19 vaccine.

The J gene is TRBJ2-5, the V gene TRBV2; D unclear. The CDR3 is made up of 10 amino acids. Trimming took off 7 bases at V and 6 bases at J, with 6 bases between the two ends. Germline values: CDR1 SNHLY, CDR2 FYNNEI. CDR3 amino acids: CASTYQTQYF. The CDR3 DNA reads as TGTGCCAGCACCTACCAGACCCAGTACTTC.

V is TRBV5-1 and J is TRBJ2-1; 11 nucleotides line up with TRBD2. Looked up from germline, CDR1 is SGHRS and CDR2 is YFSETQ. There are 15 residues in the CDR3. V dropped 3 bases and J dropped 4; count of bases not matched to a gene: 3. CDR3: CASSSGTSGYNEQFF. In DNA, the CDR3 is TGCGCCAGCAGCTCCGGGACTAGCGGTTACAATGAGCAGTTCTTC. Full variable domain (remainder filled in from reference TRBV5-1 and TRBJ2-1): KAGVTQTPRYLIKTRGQQVTLSCSPISGHRSVSWYQQTPGQGLQFLFEYFSETQRNKGNFPGRFSGRQFSNSRSEMNVSTLELGDSALYLCASSSGTSGYNEQFFGPGTRLTVL.

This clone came up a few times. This sequence joins TRBV5-1 and TRBJ2-2; the D gene is possibly TRBD1 (6 bases). Trimming took off 2 bases at V and 4 bases at J, with 9 bases between the two ends. CDR1 and CDR2 from the germline V gene are SGHRS and YFSETQ. This CDR3 contains 14 residues. CDR3 loop: CASSLGGSTGELFF. The CDR3 coding sequence is TGCGCCAGCAGCTTAGGGGGTAGCACCGGGGAGCTGTTTTTT.

The chain is built from TRBV19 and TRBJ2-5, with D maybe TRBD2 (6 bases). Trimming removed 6 bases from V and 5 bases from J, with 13 bases in between. The CDR3 runs to 13 residues. Germline V lookup: CDR1 LNHDA, CDR2 SQIVND (reference sequence). The CDR3 spells CASRPRGGETQYF. CDR3 DNA: TGTGCCAGTAGACCAAGGGGAGGCGAGACCCAGTACTTC.

The rearrangement joins TRBV30 to TRBJ2-1, with a possible D match to TRBD2 (6 bases). V gave up 0 bases and J gave up 4 bases, with 19 bases separating them. Germline V gives CDR1 GTSNPN, CDR2 SVGIG (reference sequence). The CDR3 extends over 17 amino acids. CDR3 loop: CAWSVHRRRGGYNEQFF. The CDR3 nucleotides read TGTGCCTGGAGTGTACATCGCCGGCGGGGTGGGTACAATGAGCAGTTCTTC.

The table lists this clone with a count of one. The rearrangement joins TRBV4-1 to TRBJ2-4, with D tentatively TRBD1 (6 bases). Germline assignment: CDR1 MGHRA and CDR2 YSYEKL. Trimming stripped 0 bases from V and 4 bases from J, with 16 bases between. The CDR3 is made up of 17 amino acids. In DNA form, the CDR3 reads TGCGCCAGCAGCCAAGACAACCAGGGGAATCAGAAAAACATTCAGTACTTC. Translating gives CASSQDNQGNQKNIQYF.

The rearrangement joins TRBV11-2 to TRBJ2-5, with 7 bases that match TRBD1. CDR3 length equals 17 residues. V was pared by 0 bases and J by 2 bases, with 9 bases of the junction left unmatched. CDR1 SGHAT and CDR2 FQNNGV come from the germline V gene. This CDR3 is CASSLDWVGTAQETQYF. CDR3 nucleotide sequence: TGTGCCAGCAGCTTAGATTGGGTTGGGACAGCACAAGAGACCCAGTACTTC.

V is TRBV29-1 and J is TRBJ2-3; D not certain. Germline CDR1 reads SQVTM; CDR2 reads ANQGSEA. V was shortened by 4 bases and J by 0 bases, with 11 bases between the two germline ends. This CDR3 has 14 amino acids. CDR3 region: CSVGADLSTDTQYF. The CDR3 DNA is TGCAGCGTTGGTGCCGACCTTAGCACAGATACGCAGTATTTT.

The chain has TRBV5-1 and TRBJ2-5; no clear D gene. The germline V and J ends were trimmed by 4 bases and 5 bases, with 9 bases remaining between them. The CDR3 runs to 12 residues. In germline, CDR1 is SGHRS, CDR2 YFSETQ. CDR3 coding DNA: TGCGCCAGCAGCCGAGAGTGGGAGACCCAGTACTTC. It yields the protein CASSREWETQYF.

This clone qualifies as medium-sized (0.01 to 0.1%). The rearrangement links TRBV19 to TRBJ1-5; weak D call: TRBD1 (6 bases). With 3 bases removed from V and 4 bases from J, the gap between germline ends came to 7 bases. CDR1 and CDR2 (germline): LNHDA, SQIVND (reference sequence). This CDR3 region has 13 residues. CDR3 nucleotide sequence: TGTGCCAGTAGTATGGACAGAAATCAGCCCCAGCATTTT. Translating gives CASSMDRNQPQHF.

This clone appeared once. The chain carries TRBV19 and TRBJ2-2; perhaps TRBD1 as D (5 bases). CDR3 length: 15 residues. V dropped 6 bases and J dropped 4 bases, with 15 bases sitting between them. From germline, CDR1 is LNHDA and CDR2 SQIVND (reference sequence). The CDR3: CASSQGAVGTGELFF. Here the CDR3 DNA reads TGTGCCAGTAGCCAAGGGGCAGTGGGCACCGGGGAGCTGTTTTTT.

The chain joins TRBV7-2 to TRBJ2-5, with D unresolved. The CDR3 runs to 11 residues. Germline V CDR1 and CDR2: SGHTA, FQGNSA. V was trimmed by 1 base and J by 14 bases, leaving 11 bases between them. The CDR3 DNA follows: TGTGCCAGCAGCTTAGATAGCTACATCTACTTC. Translated, it gives CASSLDSYIYF. The full variable domain, completed using reference TRBV7-2 and TRBJ2-5, is GAGVSQSPSNKVTEKGKDVELRCDPISGHTALYWYRQSLGQGLEFLIYFQGNSAPDKSGLPSDRFSAERTGGSVSTLTIQRTQQEDSAVYLCASSLDSYIYFGPGTRLLVL.

J is TRBJ2-1 and V is TRBV5-1; D is possibly TRBD1 (6 bases). CDR3 length equals 19 residues. Between the trimmed V and J ends, which lost 3 bases and 0 bases, there was a span of 22 bases. From germline, CDR1 is SGHRS and CDR2 YFSETQ. The CDR3 reads CASSSYRKDRQSSYNEQFF. CDR3 bases: TGCGCCAGCAGCTCCTACCGCAAGGACAGACAAAGCTCCTACAATGAGCAGTTCTTC.

The CDR3 protein is CASSQVNRAGGNEQFF. The CDR3 DNA reads TGTGCCAGCAGCCAAGTAAATCGGGCAGGGGGCAATGAGCAGTTCTTC. V usage is TRBV3-1 (or the pseudogene TRBV3-2) and J usage is TRBJ2-1, with 7 bases that match TRBD1. With 1 base clipped from V and 6 bases from J, the junction kept 9 bases outside the gene matches. This CDR3 comprises 16 residues. Germline CDR1 LGHDT, CDR2 YNNKEL (reference sequence).

This clone was found a few times. The chain is built from TRBV7-9 and TRBJ1-1; TRBD1 might be the D (5 bases). V shed 2 bases and J shed 4 bases, with 11 bases lying between them. The CDR3 covers 14 residues. Germline CDR1 SEHNR, CDR2 FQNEAQ (reference sequence). CDR3 sequence reads: CASSLQGMSTEAFF. The CDR3 nucleotides are TGTGCCAGCAGCTTACAGGGAATGAGCACTGAAGCTTTCTTT. The full variable domain, in which reference TRBV7-9 and TRBJ1-1 provide the parts outside the CDR3, is DTGVSQNPRHKITKRGQNVTFRCDPISEHNRLYWYRQTLGQGPEFLTYFQNEAQLEKSRLLSDRFSAERPKGSFSTLEIQRTEQGDSAMYLCASSLQGMSTEAFFGQGTRLTVV.

The CDR3 protein is CASSPQTGYQPQHF. CDR3 DNA: TGTGCCAGCTCACCACAGACAGGGTATCAGCCCCAGCATTTT. The chain links TRBV18 to TRBJ1-5, with 7 positions matching TRBD1. V shed 1 base, J shed 5 bases, and the junction held 2 bases outside the gene matches. From germline, CDR1 is KGHSH and CDR2 LQKENI. The CDR3 is made up of 14 amino acids.